This TCR beta chain is from a study of T cell responses to AZD1222 COVID-19 vaccine. Deletions cut 3 bases from V and 5 bases from J, with 7 bases between. The germline V gene encodes CDR1 SEHNR and CDR2 FQNEAQ (reference sequence). This CDR3 region has 13 residues. A word on this clone: Its antigen remains unknown.

General study results and limits: Just a handful of AZD1222 recipients tested seropositive at baseline. Donors in the cohort were predominantly white British and more often female, and clonal diversity was possibly underestimated.

Only in-frame clones appear in the TCRdb table, and some are missing; sequencing was by immunoSEQ multiplex PCR. This table has about 140,000 clones, under 95% appearing once. This receptor was taken from an adult in good health. V and J are TRBV7-9 and TRBJ1-4; no clear D. The specimen comprised peripheral blood, sampled on day 0 of AZD1222 vaccination. The CDR3 sequence: CASSLTPNEKLFF. The CDR3 region has the DNA TGTGCCAGCAGCTTGACTCCCAATGAAAAACTGTTTTTT. The full variable domain, its missing parts supplied by reference TRBV7-9 and TRBJ1-4, is DTGVSQNPRHKITKRGQNVTFRCDPISEHNRLYWYRQTLGQGPEFLTYFQNEAQLEKSRLLSDRFSAERPKGSFSTLEIQRTEQGDSAMYLCASSLTPNEKLFFGSGTQLSVL.